These 11 T cell receptor beta chains share one sample of origin, sequenced in a study of PD-1 blockade in classical Hodgkin lymphoma. In every patient, relapse followed autologous stem cell transplantation, while exposure to brentuximab vedotin differed. Assay used: immunoSEQ multiplex PCR; TCRdb lists only in-frame clones, some missing. This table has 90,000 to 100,000 clones, 75% to 90% appearing once. This specimen was peripheral blood mononuclear cells (PBMCs), taken before the second cycle of nivolumab. These receptors came from a human donor with classical Hodgkin lymphoma.

The chain carries TRBV28 and TRBJ1-2; 8 bases fit TRBD1. After removal of 4 bases from V and 6 bases from J, the junction contained 4 bases not matched to a gene. CDR1 and CDR2 from the germline V gene are MDHEN and SYDVKM. This CDR3 has 13 amino acids. This CDR3 is CASSYRGGNGYTF. The CDR3 DNA is TGTGCCAGCAGTTACAGGGGGGGCAATGGCTACACCTTC.

The chain couples TRBV19 to TRBJ2-1, with D perhaps TRBD1 (6 bases). Trimming shortened V by 6 bases and J by 5 bases, and 14 bases separated the two germline ends. The germline gives CDR1 LNHDA, CDR2 SQIVND (reference sequence). The CDR3 is 14 amino acids. The CDR3 is CASRPQGPHNEQFF. CDR3 bases: TGTGCCAGTAGGCCACAGGGTCCCCACAATGAGCAGTTCTTC. Full variable domain (outside the CDR3, taken from reference TRBV19 and TRBJ2-1): DGGITQSPKYLFRKEGQNVTLSCEQNLNHDAMYWYRQDPGQGLRLIYYSQIVNDFQKGDIAEGYSVSREKKESFPLTVTSAQKNPTAFYLCASRPQGPHNEQFFGPGTRLTVL.

The count of this clone is one. The rearrangement joins TRBV4-2 to TRBJ1-6; unclear D gene. Trimming took off 0 bases at V and 14 bases at J, with 11 bases between the two ends. Germline-derived CDR1 and CDR2 are LGHNA and YNFKEQ. This CDR3 has 13 residues. This CDR3 reads CASSQERAATLHF. CDR3 DNA sequence: TGTGCCAGCAGCCAAGAAAGGGCGGCGACCCTCCACTTT.

The chain uses TRBV18 and TRBJ2-7, with D unresolved. CDR1 is KGHSH and CDR2 is LQKENI in the germline V gene. The V end was cut by 1 base, the J end by 2 bases, with 3 bases between. This CDR3 is 12 amino acids long. The CDR3 nucleotides read TGTGCCAGCTCACCACGGCCCTACGAGCAGTACTTC. Translated: CASSPRPYEQYF.

The chain uses TRBV29-1 and TRBJ2-1, with D unresolved. Germline V CDR1 and CDR2: SQVTM, ANQGSEA. V was trimmed by 7 bases and J by 8 bases, leaving 12 bases between them. There are 11 residues in the CDR3. CDR3 loop: CSGTRNDEQFF. CDR3 bases: TGCAGCGGCACCAGGAACGATGAGCAGTTCTTC.

V is TRBV7-6 and J is TRBJ2-5, with 15 bases fitting TRBD2. The CDR3 loop spans 16 amino acids. The V gene end was trimmed by 6 bases and the J gene end by 5 bases; junction bases not matched to a gene: 7. Germline V gene lookup returns CDR1 SGHVS and CDR2 FNYEAQ. CDR3 nucleotides: TGTGCCAGCAGTCTCGGACTAGCGGGGGGGCGGGAGACCCAGTACTTC. It yields the protein CASSLGLAGGRETQYF.

V gene TRBV29-1 combines with J gene TRBJ2-1; TRBD2 agrees at 11 bases. Germline assignment: CDR1 SQVTM and CDR2 ANQGSEA. The CDR3 runs 13 residues. With 5 bases clipped from V and 7 bases from J, the junction kept 4 bases outside the gene matches. CDR3 residues: CSVRTSGFNEQFF. The CDR3 DNA follows: TGCAGCGTTCGGACTAGCGGGTTTAATGAGCAGTTCTTC.

The chain employs TRBV6-1 and TRBJ2-1, with TRBD1 identical over 11 bases. The CDR3 totals 16 residues. Germline CDR1 MNHNS, CDR2 SASEGT. With V trimmed by 2 bases and J by 10 bases, 10 bases remained unmatched. CDR3 sequence (DNA): TGTGCCAGCAGTGAATCCGGGACAGGGGGTCAGGGAGAGCAGTTCTTC. It yields the protein CASSESGTGGQGEQFF.

This clone is a singleton in its sample. The V call is TRBV6-6, the J call TRBJ1-1, with D perhaps TRBD1 (5 bases). The V gene lost 0 bases and the J gene lost 0 bases, with 8 bases spanning the gap. Per the germline V gene, CDR1 is MNHNY and CDR2 is SVGAGI (reference sequence). The length of the CDR3 is 15 residues. CDR3 bases: TGTGCCAGCAGTTACTCGAAGGGGATGAACACTGAAGCTTTCTTT. Its translation is CASSYSKGMNTEAFF.

The chain combines TRBV1 with TRBJ2-7; the listed D gene, TRBD1, was not tested against the DNA. TRBV1 is given as a pseudogene. The CDR3 is made up of 17 amino acids. The CDR3 region has the DNA TGCACCAGCAGCCAGAAAAAGCAGGGGGCGCTTCTCCGCGAGCAGTACTTC. Its translation is CTSSQKKQGALLREQYF.

This clone has a single count. The chain joins TRBV14 to TRBJ2-7, with D possibly matching TRBD2 (7 bases). The CDR3 contains 13 residues. V lost 0 bases and J 9 bases, leaving 12 bases between the germline ends. CDR1 and CDR2 from the germline V gene are SGHDN and FVKESK. The CDR3 spells CASSQDPGGGQYF. The CDR3 DNA follows: TGTGCCAGCAGCCAAGATCCGGGGGGCGGGCAGTACTTC.